This TCR beta chain was identified during a study of blood T cells in healthy people across ages. Study as a whole: In model experiments, template switching was able to capture about one barcoded beta molecule for every two T cells that were present. Study conclusions and caveats: Older age coincided with a roughly linear decline in TCR beta diversity per million T cells.

A second PCR, run for roughly 7 to 12 cycles, used a sample-barcoded 5' primer plus a J-beta primer mix. There were at least 3 million CDR3-containing paired-end reads obtained from each sample. TCRdb fed the 5' RACE reads into MiXCR, producing one record per CDR3 protein. The sample shows 1,500,000 or so distinct CDR3 sequences, approximately 60% of them seen only once. Regarding this clonotype: Antigen: not known.

Germline-derived CDR1 and CDR2 are SGHTA and FQGNSA. The CDR3 runs 19 residues. Trimming stripped 3 bases from V and 2 bases from J, with 26 bases between. What was sequenced was blood. V is TRBV7-2 and J is TRBJ2-7; D tentatively reads TRBD1 or TRBD2 (6 bases each). This TCR came from a man between 18 and 35 years old in good health. As DNA, the CDR3 is TGTGCCAGCAGCTTTTCTCACCCACTAGCCGCGACAGGAACCTACGAGCAGTACTTC. The encoded protein is CASSFSHPLAATGTYEQYF.